This T cell receptor (beta chain) derives from a study of cytomegalovirus exposure and HLA in healthy donors. Overall study results and limits: In a later analysis, productive TCRs from donors in an Asian-associated ancestry cluster reportedly carried fewer N-insertions than the cohort mean. Some V segments could not be told apart, so they were left out, TRBV6-2 and TRBV6-3 among them.

Remarks on this clone: No antigen is known for it.

CDR3 length: 14 amino acids. The germline V gene has CDR1 LNHDA and CDR2 SQIVND (reference sequence). Trimming removed 4 bases from V and 0 bases from J, with 9 bases in between. PCR amplification relied on 60 Vbeta primers (plus 13 Jbeta primers). Per the study methods: Unique TCR beta chains numbered 80 million to 95 million in a later analysis, with around 11 million shared. Repertoires were generated with immunoSEQ multiplex PCR, while TCRdb's copy carries only in-frame clones and drops some. D and trimming were read from the DNA, whereas the V and J calls and clone size are those reported in that table. Here the sample spans tens of thousands of clones, around 77% being singletons.

The chain employs TRBV19 and TRBJ1-2; no firm D call. This TCR derives from a man between 25 and 39 years old in good health and CMV-seronegative. The sample taken for sequencing was PBMCs. This CDR3 is CASSTTAANYGYTF. In nucleotides, the CDR3 is TGTGCCAGTAGTACTACAGCTGCTAACTATGGCTACACCTTC.